In its sample, the clone carrying this T cell receptor (beta chain) was seen a few times. This sample stems from a study of blood T cell repertoires in COVID-19. Study overall: In each case, the material was cDNA or gDNA derived from T cells, B-cell-depleted T cells, or PBMCs.

Some clones are missing from TCRdb's copy, which holds only in-frame ones; the method was immunoSEQ multiplex PCR. The profile shows about 70,000 clones, roughly 84% of them singletons. The CDR3 spans 15 residues. Sequences were obtained from peripheral blood. The chain recombines TRBV21-1 with TRBJ2-1; TRBD2 is the table's D call and was not checked against the DNA. TRBV21-1 is flagged as a pseudogene. This receptor was identified in a woman between 18 and 29 years old with acute or convalescent COVID-19. The CDR3 DNA follows: TGTGCCAGCAGCAAAGCGCTAGCGGGAGGTCGTGAGCAGTTCTTC. It encodes CASSKALAGGREQFF.